This passage covers 18 T cell receptor beta chains from one sample sequenced in a study of blood T cell repertoires in COVID-19. TCRdb's copy holds only in-frame clones and misses some; the assay was immunoSEQ multiplex PCR. The sample holds roughly 47,000 clones, over 80% seen once. The specimen was peripheral blood. Every receptor here comes from a man between 45 and 60 years old with acute or convalescent COVID-19.

The chain couples TRBV9 to TRBJ2-5; D is uncertain. Trimming shortened V by 0 bases and J by 5 bases, and 17 bases separated the two germline ends. The CDR3 extends over 16 amino acids. The germline gives CDR1 SGDLS, CDR2 YYNGEE. The CDR3 here is CASSVGGSWAGETQYF. The CDR3 DNA reads as TGTGCCAGCAGCGTAGGTGGTTCGTGGGCAGGCGAGACCCAGTACTTC.

V usage is TRBV6-5 and J usage is TRBJ1-1; D gene unclear. The CDR3 is 13 amino acids. Germline lookup yields CDR1 MNHEY and CDR2 SVGAGI. V dropped 5 bases and J dropped 1 base, with 8 bases sitting between them. The CDR3 DNA reads TGTGCCAGCAGTCGCGACTGGAACACTGAAGCTTTCTTT. Translating it yields CASSRDWNTEAFF.

This chain links TRBV11-3 with TRBJ1-1, with a weak D call TRBD1 (6 bases). The ends were cut back, 1 base at V and 3 bases at J, with 15 bases in the middle. CDR3 length equals 16 residues. Germline lookup yields CDR1 SGHNT and CDR2 YENEEA. Here the CDR3 reads CASSLARKDSHTEAFF. CDR3 DNA: TGTGCCAGCAGCTTAGCGAGAAAGGACAGTCACACTGAAGCTTTCTTT.

The chain uses TRBV6-4 and TRBJ1-1; D unresolved. The CDR3 consists of 13 residues. The germline CDR1 and CDR2 sequences are MRHNA and SNTAGT. The V end lost 6 bases, the J end lost 0 bases, and 8 bases lay between the germline ends. DNA of the CDR3: TGTGCCAGCAGCTTTGACTTGAACACTGAAGCTTTCTTT. Its translation is CASSFDLNTEAFF.

The chain is built from TRBV10-3 and TRBJ1-5, with a possible D match to TRBD1 (6 bases). The CDR3 is made up of 16 amino acids. From germline, CDR1 is ENHRY and CDR2 SYGVKD. Trimming cost V 3 bases and J 7 bases, with 19 bases left between them. CDR3 loop: CAISDSGQFLKQPQHF. In nucleotides, the CDR3 is TGTGCCATCAGTGACTCCGGACAGTTCCTTAAGCAGCCCCAGCATTTT.

This clone came up once. The chain couples TRBV5-1 to TRBJ2-3, with D perhaps matching TRBD1 (6 bases). Trimming removed 4 bases from V and 3 bases from J, with 15 bases in between. Germline CDR1 SGHRS, CDR2 YFSETQ. This CDR3 region has 15 residues. The CDR3 reads CASSLQGPLTDTQYF. CDR3 coding DNA: TGCGCCAGCAGCCTCCAGGGGCCTCTAACAGATACGCAGTATTTT.

The chain is built from TRBV2 and TRBJ1-1; no clear D. V was shortened by 4 bases and J by 0 bases, with 6 bases between the two germline ends. CDR3 length equals 13 residues. Germline CDR1 is SNHLY and CDR2 is FYNNEI. CDR3 loop: CASSVSVNTEAFF. CDR3 bases: TGTGCCAGCAGTGTCTCTGTGAACACTGAAGCTTTCTTT.

In its sample, this clone was seen once. This chain links TRBV5-1 with TRBJ1-1, with D maybe TRBD1 (5 bases). Trimming stripped 3 bases from V and 0 bases from J, with 15 bases between. The CDR3 has 16 residues. From germline, CDR1 is SGHRS and CDR2 YFSETQ. The CDR3 DNA sequence: TGCGCCAGCAGCTCCCTTGGGGGGGGAATGAACACTGAAGCTTTCTTT. The encoded protein is CASSSLGGGMNTEAFF.

The rearrangement links TRBV7-9 to TRBJ2-1; 8 nucleotides line up with TRBD1. Trimming removed 2 bases from V and 2 bases from J; junction bases left unmatched: 2. Germline CDR1 reads SEHNR; CDR2 reads FQNEAQ (reference sequence). This CDR3 spans 15 amino acids. The CDR3 DNA reads as TGTGCCAGCAGCTTACTACAGGGGGCCTACAATGAGCAGTTCTTC. Protein sequence: CASSLLQGAYNEQFF. The whole variable domain, filled in from reference TRBV7-9 and TRBJ2-1, reads DTGVSQNPRHKITKRGQNVTFRCDPISEHNRLYWYRQTLGQGPEFLTYFQNEAQLEKSRLLSDRFSAERPKGSFSTLEIQRTEQGDSAMYLCASSLLQGAYNEQFFGPGTRLTVL.

The chain has TRBV10-2 and TRBJ1-6; D gene unclear. CDR1 WSHSY and CDR2 SAAADI come from the germline V gene. The V end lost 4 bases, the J end lost 0 bases, and 4 bases lay between the germline ends. The CDR3 is made up of 14 amino acids. The CDR3: CASSVDSYNSPLHF. CDR3 sequence (DNA): TGCGCCAGCAGTGTAGACTCCTATAATTCACCCCTCCACTTT.

J is TRBJ1-2 and V is TRBV13; TRBD1 agrees at 11 bases. This CDR3 comprises 16 residues. Trimming took 2 bases from V and 4 from J; bases not matched to a gene: 6. CDR1 is PRHDT, CDR2 FYEKMQ, per germline (reference sequence). CDR3: CASSLKRTGGFYGYTF. In nucleotides, the CDR3 is TGTGCCAGCAGCTTAAAAAGGACAGGGGGCTTCTATGGCTACACCTTC.

This sequence joins TRBV18 and TRBJ1-1; D remains ambiguous. Trimming took off 6 bases at V and 1 base at J, with 9 bases between the two ends. Per the germline V gene, CDR1 is KGHSH and CDR2 is LQKENI. The CDR3 contains 13 residues. The CDR3 nucleotides read TGTGCCAGCTCCCCAAACGGGAACACTGAAGCTTTCTTT. This encodes CASSPNGNTEAFF.

The CDR3 region is CASSPLGQPTMNTEAFF. Here the CDR3 DNA reads TGTGCCAGCTCACCATTGGGACAGCCCACCATGAACACTGAAGCTTTCTTT. The J gene is TRBJ1-1, the V gene TRBV18, with TRBD1 matching over 7 bases. Germline V gene sequence: CDR1 KGHSH, CDR2 LQKENI. V shed 2 bases, J shed 0 bases, and the junction held 9 bases outside the gene matches. The CDR3 runs to 17 residues.

This clone was counted only a few times. The chain employs TRBV19 and TRBJ1-1; maybe TRBD1 (6 bases). Germline V gene data show CDR1 as LNHDA and CDR2 as SQIVND (reference sequence). V was pared by 6 bases and J by 4 bases, with 21 bases between. The CDR3 consists of 16 residues. The CDR3 sequence is CASSTLEGGRVTEAFF. The DNA for the CDR3 is TGTGCCAGTAGCACCCTAGAGGGGGGGCGGGTCACTGAAGCTTTCTTT.

The chain has TRBV9 and TRBJ2-7, with 7 bases aligning to TRBD2. V shed 1 base, J shed 2 bases, and the junction held 6 bases outside the gene matches. Germline V gene sequence: CDR1 SGDLS, CDR2 YYNGEE. The CDR3 runs 15 residues. As DNA, the CDR3 is TGTGCCAGCAGCGTATTTCCTAGCGGACCCTACGAGCAGTACTTC. Translated: CASSVFPSGPYEQYF.

This chain uses TRBV6-6 with TRBJ1-2, with TRBD1 matching 10 bases. Unmatched junction bases numbered 11, after V lost 6 bases and J lost 4 bases. Per germline, CDR1 MNHNY and CDR2 SVGAGI (reference sequence). There are 16 residues in the CDR3. The CDR3 DNA reads TGTGCCAGCAGCCAACCAAGGACAGGGGGGGCCTATGGCTACACCTTC. Translated, it gives CASSQPRTGGAYGYTF.

J is TRBJ1-6 and V is TRBV6-5; TRBD1 matches at 8 bases. Germline V gene data show CDR1 as MNHEY and CDR2 as SVGAGI. The ends lost 7 bases at V and 10 bases at J; junction bases unmatched: 12. The CDR3 spans 15 residues. The CDR3 is CASIQGAPSKSPLHF. The CDR3 coding sequence is TGTGCCAGCATCCAGGGGGCGCCGAGCAAGTCACCCCTCCACTTT.

The chain joins TRBV29-1 to TRBJ2-7, with TRBD1 matching 9 bases. V trimming: 8 bases; J trimming: 5 bases; junction bases outside the gene matches: 10. Germline V gene sequence: CDR1 SQVTM, CDR2 ANQGSEA. The CDR3 runs to 13 residues. CDR3 in DNA: TGCAGCACGTACGGGACAGGGCCCCACGAGCAGTACTTC. Protein product: CSTYGTGPHEQYF.